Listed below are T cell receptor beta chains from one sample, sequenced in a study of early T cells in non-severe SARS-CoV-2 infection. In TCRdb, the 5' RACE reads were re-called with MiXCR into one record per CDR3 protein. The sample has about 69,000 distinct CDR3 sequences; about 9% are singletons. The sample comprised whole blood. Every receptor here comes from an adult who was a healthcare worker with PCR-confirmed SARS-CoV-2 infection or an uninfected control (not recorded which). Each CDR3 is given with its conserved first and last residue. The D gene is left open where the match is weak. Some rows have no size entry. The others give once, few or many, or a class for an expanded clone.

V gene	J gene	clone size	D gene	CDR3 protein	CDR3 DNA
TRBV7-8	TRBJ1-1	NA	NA	CASSLEGVNTEAFF	TGTGCCAGCAGCTTGGAGGGGGTAAACACTGAAGCTTTCTTT
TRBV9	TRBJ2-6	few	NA	CASSRHYSGANVLTF	TGTGCCAGCAGCCGACACTACTCTGGGGCCAACGTCCTGACTTTC
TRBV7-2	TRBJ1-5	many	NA	CASSLAPTGNQPQHF	TGTGCCAGCAGCTTAGCCCCTACGGGCAATCAGCCCCAGCATTTT
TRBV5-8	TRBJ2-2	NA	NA	CASSATSLLGKPTNTGELFF	TGTGCCAGCAGCGCCACGTCTCTGCTGGGGAAACCAACGAACACCGGGGAGCTGTTTTTT
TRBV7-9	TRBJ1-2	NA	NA	CASSQLEENYGYTF	TGTGCCAGCAGCCAGCTGGAGGAGAACTATGGCTACACCTTC
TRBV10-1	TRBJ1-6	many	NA	CASSDRTVGSPLHF	TGCGCCAGCAGTGACCGGACAGTGGGTTCACCCCTCCACTTT
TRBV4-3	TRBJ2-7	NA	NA	CASSQELVGEQYF	TGCGCCAGCAGCCAAGAGCTAGTTGGCGAGCAGTACTTC
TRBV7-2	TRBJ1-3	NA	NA	CASSLGPSGNTIYF	TGTGCCAGCAGCCTAGGTCCTTCTGGAAACACCATATATTTT
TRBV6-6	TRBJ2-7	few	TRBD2	CASSYSGGGGVSEQYF	TGTGCCAGCAGTTACTCCGGTGGCGGGGGGGTTAGCGAGCAGTACTTC
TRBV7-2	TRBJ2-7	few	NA	CASSLKAWGRDAAYEQYF	TGTGCCAGCAGCTTAAAGGCCTGGGGGCGGGACGCAGCCTACGAGCAGTACTTC
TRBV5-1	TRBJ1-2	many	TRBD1	CASSLGQGAFNGYTF	TGCGCCAGCAGCTTGGGACAGGGGGCCTTTAATGGCTACACCTTC
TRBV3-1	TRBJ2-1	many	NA	CASSQVLSGVVGNEQFF	TGTGCCAGCAGCCAAGTTCTGTCCGGGGTTGTAGGCAATGAGCAGTTCTTC
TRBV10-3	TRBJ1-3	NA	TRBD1	CAIRADRASGNTIYF	TGTGCCATCCGTGCGGACAGGGCCTCTGGAAACACCATATATTTT
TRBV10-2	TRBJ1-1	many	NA	CATKGGNTEAFF	TGCGCCACAAAGGGAGGGAACACTGAAGCTTTCTTT
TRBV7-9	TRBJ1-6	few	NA	CASSLTVSNSPLHF	TGTGCCAGCAGCCTCACGGTGAGCAATTCACCCCTCCACTTT
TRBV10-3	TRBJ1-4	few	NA	CAISEGKKLFF	TGTGCCATCAGCGAGGGGAAAAAACTGTTTTTT
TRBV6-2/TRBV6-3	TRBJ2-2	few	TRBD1	CASSTTGSTGELFF	TGTGCCAGCAGTACGACAGGGTCGACCGGGGAGCTGTTTTTT